Sequencing of this T cell receptor beta chain was carried out in a study of breast tumors, draining lymph nodes, adjacent tissues. Overall study results and limits: Tumor and nontumor repertoires were significantly more similar in luminal-like than in basal-like breast cancer.

TCRdb re-called the multiplex PCR reads through MiXCR, storing one row per CDR3 protein. The top ten clones hold 8.4% of a sample with 66,000 or so distinct CDR3 sequences, around 43% of them seen once. V gave up 0 bases and J gave up 6 bases; unmatched junction bases: 4. The CDR3 spans 15 residues. The germline V gene has CDR1 PRHDT and CDR2 FYEKMQ (reference sequence). As to this clonotype: As yet, its antigen is unknown.

Sequencing input: breast tumor tissue. This chain uses TRBV13 with TRBJ1-5, with 8 bases fitting TRBD1. This TCR was sampled from a female donor with breast cancer. Some clones in this sample may be carry-over from other donors' samples. In DNA form, the CDR3 reads TGTGCCAGCAGCTTAGGGACAGGGGTATGTCAGCCCCAGCATTTT. It specifies CASSLGTGVCQPQHF.